What follows are 20 T cell receptor beta chains derived from one specimen sequenced in a study of cytotoxic CD8 clonotypes in ibrutinib-treated CLL. The method was immunoSEQ multiplex PCR; TCRdb's version includes in-frame clones alone and lacks a portion of them. This table has some 25,000 clones, around 84% appearing once. The sequencing used PBMCs, collected before ibrutinib treatment. These receptors all stem from a human donor with chronic lymphocytic leukemia.

The genes are TRBV7-9 and TRBJ1-2; D is undetermined. This CDR3 has 12 residues. V lost 6 bases, J lost 8 bases, and 13 bases lay in between. The germline CDR1 and CDR2 sequences are SEHNR and FQNEAQ (reference sequence). DNA for the CDR3: TGTGCCAGCAGTTTAACAGCGGCGGGCTACACCTTC. Translating it yields CASSLTAAGYTF.

This clone is a singleton in its sample. J is TRBJ2-7 and V is TRBV11-2; the D is unclear. The V end lost 5 bases, the J end lost 3 bases, and 5 bases lay between the germline ends. Germline V CDR1 and CDR2: SGHAT, FQNNGV. The CDR3 has 11 residues. The CDR3 DNA reads TGTGCCAGCAGCCATAGCTACGAGCAGTACTTC. Translating gives CASSHSYEQYF. Full variable domain (remainder filled in from reference TRBV11-2 and TRBJ2-7): EAGVAQSPRYKIIEKRQSVAFWCNPISGHATLYWYQQILGQGPKLLIQFQNNGVVDDSQLPKDRFSAERLKGVDSTLKIQPAKLEDSAVYLCASSHSYEQYFGPGTRLTVT.

In its sample, this clone was seen once. The rearrangement uses TRBV7-2 and TRBJ2-7; TRBD1 is a possible D gene (5 bases). Trimming removed 2 bases at V and 5 bases at J, with 13 bases between. The germline V gene has CDR1 SGHTA and CDR2 FQGNSA. CDR3 length: 14 residues. The CDR3 region is CASSLHSQGNEQYF. As DNA, the CDR3 is TGTGCCAGCAGCTTACATAGTCAGGGAAACGAGCAGTACTTC.

This chain links TRBV14 with TRBJ2-7, with 11 bases lining up with TRBD2. CDR1 is SGHDN and CDR2 is FVKESK in the germline V gene. V lost 1 base, J lost 2 bases, and 7 bases stayed unmatched. The CDR3 runs to 17 residues. The CDR3 region has the DNA TGTGCCAGCAGCCAAGGTGTCCTAGCGGGAGGCACCTACGAGCAGTACTTC. It codes for CASSQGVLAGGTYEQYF. The full variable domain, completed using reference TRBV14 and TRBJ2-7, is EAGVTQFPSHSVIEKGQTVTLRCDPISGHDNLYWYRRVMGKEIKFLLHFVKESKQDESGMPNNRFLAERTGGTYSTLKVQPAELEDSGVYFCASSQGVLAGGTYEQYFGPGTRLTVT.

The chain has TRBV7-2 and TRBJ1-1; no definite D call. V dropped 8 bases and J dropped 5 bases, with 18 bases sitting between them. CDR1 and CDR2 (germline): SGHTA, FQGNSA. This CDR3 has 14 amino acids. The CDR3 is CASRPVQVGTEAFF. The DNA for the CDR3 is TGTGCCAGCCGTCCTGTGCAGGTAGGGACTGAAGCTTTCTTT.

This clone was seen once. The V and J genes are TRBV19 and TRBJ1-1; no definite D call. The CDR3 length is 12 residues. Trimming removed 1 base from V and 0 bases from J, with 0 bases in between. From germline, CDR1 is LNHDA and CDR2 SQIVND (reference sequence). CDR3 protein: CASSIVNTEAFF. The CDR3 DNA sequence: TGTGCCAGTAGTATAGTGAACACTGAAGCTTTCTTT.

The gene calls are TRBV10-3 and TRBJ2-7; D gene uncertain. The CDR3 length is 12 residues. CDR1 and CDR2 (germline): ENHRY, SYGVKD. The V and J ends lost 8 bases and 5 bases respectively, with 13 bases between them. This chain's CDR3 is CAIGRLTDEQYF. CDR3 in DNA: TGTGCCATCGGACGTTTAACCGACGAGCAGTACTTC.

Here the CDR3 DNA reads TGTGCCAGCAGCTCCCGAGGCGGGAGCTTCACAGATACGCAGTATTTT. As protein: CASSSRGGSFTDTQYF. The chain links TRBV5-4 to TRBJ2-3; TRBD2 matches at 7 bases. Unmatched junction bases numbered 9, after V lost 3 bases and J lost 2 bases. This CDR3 region has 16 residues. Per the germline V gene, CDR1 is SGHNT and CDR2 is YYREEE (reference sequence).

The chain recombines TRBV7-9 with TRBJ2-2; D is perhaps TRBD1 (6 bases). CDR3 length: 15 amino acids. Germline CDR1 is SEHNR and CDR2 is FQNEAQ (reference sequence). Trimming shortened V by 5 bases and J by 2 bases, and 12 bases separated the two germline ends. Here the CDR3 reads CASSRSQGNTGELFF. The CDR3 DNA is TGTGCCAGCAGCCGCTCACAGGGAAACACCGGGGAGCTGTTTTTT. The entire variable domain, with the rest obtained from reference TRBV7-9 and TRBJ2-2, is as follows: DTGVSQNPRHKITKRGQNVTFRCDPISEHNRLYWYRQTLGQGPEFLTYFQNEAQLEKSRLLSDRFSAERPKGSFSTLEIQRTEQGDSAMYLCASSRSQGNTGELFFGEGSRLTVL.

The chain joins TRBV27 to TRBJ1-1, with D perhaps TRBD1 (6 bases). Germline V gene sequence: CDR1 MNHEY, CDR2 SMNVEV (reference sequence). This CDR3 spans 14 amino acids. V gave up 4 bases and J gave up 11 bases, with 20 bases separating them. The CDR3: CASSSHQGRRVAFF. CDR3 DNA: TGTGCCAGCAGTTCCCATCAGGGGAGGCGTGTGGCTTTCTTT.

This clone is medium-sized within its sample. The chain couples TRBV2 to TRBJ1-2, with D maybe TRBD1 (5 bases). This CDR3 has 17 residues. Germline V lookup: CDR1 SNHLY, CDR2 FYNNEI. V lost 7 bases and J 5 bases, leaving 26 bases between the germline ends. CDR3 in amino acids: CASTYTLGQGDVYGYTF. The CDR3, as DNA: TGTGCCAGCACCTACACCTTGGGGCAGGGCGATGTTTATGGCTACACCTTC.

This chain joins TRBV28 and TRBJ2-3; D gene uncertain. Germline V gene sequence: CDR1 MDHEN, CDR2 SYDVKM. CDR3 length: 14 amino acids. The V gene lost 5 bases and the J gene lost 2 bases, with 11 bases spanning the gap. The CDR3 DNA follows: TGTGCCAGCAGTCCCGGTGGGCCCACAGATACGCAGTATTTT. It translates to CASSPGGPTDTQYF.

By share of the sample, this clone is medium-sized. The rearrangement joins TRBV7-2 to TRBJ2-7; 8 positions match TRBD2. The CDR3 length is 15 residues. Germline CDR1 is SGHTA and CDR2 is FQGNSA. The V and J ends lost 5 bases and 2 bases, in that order; junction bases with no gene match: 8. CDR3 amino acids: CASSPPSGLPYEQYF. CDR3 coding DNA: TGTGCCAGCAGCCCCCCTAGCGGGTTACCCTACGAGCAGTACTTC.

V and J are TRBV28 and TRBJ1-2, with no clear D. Germline-derived CDR1 and CDR2 are MDHEN and SYDVKM. V was clipped by 2 bases and J by 4 bases, with 11 bases between them. This CDR3 is built from 14 residues. CDR3: CASSLIEPGYGYTF. The CDR3 nucleotides read TGTGCCAGCAGTTTAATCGAGCCCGGCTATGGCTACACCTTC.

V gene TRBV25-1 combines with J gene TRBJ2-3, with D perhaps TRBD2 (6 bases). CDR1 is MGHDK, CDR2 SYGVNS, per germline. The CDR3 length is 14 residues. The ends were cut back, 3 bases at V and 1 base at J, with 8 bases in the middle. CDR3 coding DNA: TGTGCCAGCAGTGATGCGGGGCGCACAGATACGCAGTATTTT. Translated: CASSDAGRTDTQYF.

V and J are TRBV11-2 and TRBJ2-7, with D tentatively TRBD1 (7 bases). This CDR3 is built from 15 residues. V was pared by 0 bases and J by 1 base, with 10 bases between. Germline V lookup: CDR1 SGHAT, CDR2 FQNNGV. CDR3 region: CASSLERDSSYEQYF. DNA for the CDR3: TGTGCCAGCAGCTTAGAGCGGGACAGTTCCTACGAGCAGTACTTC.

The rearrangement joins TRBV7-2 to TRBJ2-7; D ambiguous. V was pared by 5 bases and J by 3 bases, with 8 bases between. Germline CDR1 is SGHTA and CDR2 is FQGNSA. The CDR3 has 12 residues. CDR3 coding DNA: TGTGCCAGCAGCCCGGACCGCTACGAGCAGTACTTC. Residues: CASSPDRYEQYF.

The V gene is TRBV5-1, the J gene TRBJ1-4; D ambiguous. There are 13 residues in the CDR3. From germline, CDR1 is SGHRS and CDR2 YFSETQ. The V gene lost 5 bases and the J gene lost 8 bases, with 13 bases spanning the gap. The CDR3 DNA is TGCGCCAGCAGGAAGGGTAATGAGGAAAAACTGTTTTTT. This encodes CASRKGNEEKLFF.

This sequence joins TRBV7-8 and TRBJ2-1; D perhaps matches TRBD2 (5 bases). The CDR3 extends over 14 amino acids. Trimming left V 5 bases short and J 2 bases short, with 10 bases between. Germline V gene lookup returns CDR1 SGHVS and CDR2 FQNEAQ. The DNA for the CDR3 is TGTGCCAGCAGCCTCGACGGGACCTACAATGAGCAGTTCTTC. Its translation is CASSLDGTYNEQFF.

The genes are TRBV13 and TRBJ2-7; 10 bases map to TRBD2. The CDR3 consists of 13 residues. Germline V lookup: CDR1 PRHDT, CDR2 FYEKMQ (reference sequence). Losses at the gene ends were 4 bases for V and 5 bases for J; bases not matched to a gene: 2. In DNA form, the CDR3 reads TGTGCCAGCAGCTCGGGACTAGCGAACGAGCAGTACTTC. Its protein is CASSSGLANEQYF. Based on the CDR3 plus reference TRBV13 and TRBJ2-7, the full variable domain is AAGVIQSPRHLIKEKRETATLKCYPIPRHDTVYWYQQGPGQDPQFLISFYEKMQSDKGSIPDRFSAQQFSDYHSELNMSSLELGDSALYFCASSSGLANEQYFGPGTRLTVT.